This entry features one T cell receptor (beta chain) sequence. The data were produced by immunoSEQ multiplex PCR, yet TCRdb's version contains in-frame clones alone and is incomplete. The table lists tens of thousands of clones, about 80% of them singletons, with around 27% in the top ten. The entry originates in a study of blood T cell repertoires in COVID-19. Study in general: The samples span acute and convalescent COVID-19 from the United States, Italy and Spain.

Germline CDR1 reads LNHDA; CDR2 reads SQIVND (reference sequence). The CDR3 is 17 amino acids. V lost 0 bases to trimming and J lost 5 bases; unmatched junction nucleotides: 8. This chain connects TRBV19 to TRBJ1-1; 11 nucleotides agree with TRBD1. Sequenced input: peripheral blood. This clonotype was sampled from a human donor in a cohort sampled during active COVID-19. The CDR3, as DNA: TGTGCCAGTAGTATAGATCGGACAGGGGGCGTGTGGACTGAAGCTTTCTTT. Protein: CASSIDRTGGVWTEAFF. The full variable domain, with the rest looked up from reference TRBV19 and TRBJ1-1, is DGGITQSPKYLFRKEGQNVTLSCEQNLNHDAMYWYRQDPGQGLRLIYYSQIVNDFQKGDIAEGYSVSREKKESFPLTVTSAQKNPTAFYLCASSIDRTGGVWTEAFFGQGTRLTVV.